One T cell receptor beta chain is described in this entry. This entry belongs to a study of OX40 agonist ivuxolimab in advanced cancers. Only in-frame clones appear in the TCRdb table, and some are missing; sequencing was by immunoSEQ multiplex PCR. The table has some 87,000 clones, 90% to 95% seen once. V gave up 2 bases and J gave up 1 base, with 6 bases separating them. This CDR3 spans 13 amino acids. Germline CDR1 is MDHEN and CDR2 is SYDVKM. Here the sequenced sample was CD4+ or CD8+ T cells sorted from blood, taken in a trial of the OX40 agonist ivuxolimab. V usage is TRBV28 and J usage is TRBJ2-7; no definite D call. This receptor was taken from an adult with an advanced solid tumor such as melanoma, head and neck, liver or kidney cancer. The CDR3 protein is CASSLGWSYEQYF. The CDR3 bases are TGTGCCAGCAGTTTAGGGTGGTCCTACGAGCAGTACTTC.